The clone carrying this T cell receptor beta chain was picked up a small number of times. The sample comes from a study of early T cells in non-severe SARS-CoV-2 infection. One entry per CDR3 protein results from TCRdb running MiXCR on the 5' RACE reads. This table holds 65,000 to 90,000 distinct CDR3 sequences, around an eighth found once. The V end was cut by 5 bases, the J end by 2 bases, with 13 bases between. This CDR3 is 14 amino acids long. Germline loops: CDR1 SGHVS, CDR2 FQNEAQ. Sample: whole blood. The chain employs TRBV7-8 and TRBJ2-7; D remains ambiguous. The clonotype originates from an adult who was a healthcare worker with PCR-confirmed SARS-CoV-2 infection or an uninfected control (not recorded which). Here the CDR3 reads CASSPSHPTYEQYF. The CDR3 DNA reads TGTGCCAGCAGCCCCTCTCACCCTACCTACGAGCAGTACTTC.